This T cell receptor beta chain was documented in a study of OX40 agonist ivuxolimab in advanced cancers. Study details: One hepatocellular carcinoma and a couple of cutaneous melanoma patients partially responded.

In this sample, this clone turned up a few times. CDR3 length: 12 residues. Trimming stripped 5 bases from V and 3 bases from J, with 5 bases between. The germline CDR1 and CDR2 sequences are LNHDA and SQIVND (reference sequence). The protocol was immunoSEQ multiplex PCR, while the TCRdb copy is restricted to in-frame clones and leaves out a portion. The table shows around 20,000 clones, with approximately 86% occurring only once. The TCR sequence derives from an adult with an advanced solid tumor such as melanoma, head and neck, liver or kidney cancer. The starting material was CD4+ or CD8+ T cells sorted from blood, obtained in a trial of the OX40 agonist ivuxolimab. The chain carries TRBV19 and TRBJ2-1; D not certain. The chain's CDR3 is CASSSGYNEQFF. The CDR3 region has the DNA TGTGCCAGTAGTTCGGGCTACAATGAGCAGTTCTTC.